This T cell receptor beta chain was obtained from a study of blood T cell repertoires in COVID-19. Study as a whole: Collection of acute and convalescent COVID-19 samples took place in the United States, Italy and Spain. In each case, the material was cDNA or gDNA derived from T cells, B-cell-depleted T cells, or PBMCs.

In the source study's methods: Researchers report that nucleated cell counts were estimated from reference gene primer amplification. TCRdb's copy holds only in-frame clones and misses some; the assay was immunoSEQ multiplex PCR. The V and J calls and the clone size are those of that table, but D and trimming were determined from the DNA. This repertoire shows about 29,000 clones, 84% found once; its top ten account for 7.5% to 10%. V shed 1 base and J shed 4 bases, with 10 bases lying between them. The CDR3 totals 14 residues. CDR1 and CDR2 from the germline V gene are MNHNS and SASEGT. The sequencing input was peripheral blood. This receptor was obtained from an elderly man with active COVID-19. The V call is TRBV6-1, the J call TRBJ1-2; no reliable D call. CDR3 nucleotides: TGTGCCAGCAGTGAAGGGACGGGGAGCTATGGCTACACCTTC. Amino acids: CASSEGTGSYGYTF.